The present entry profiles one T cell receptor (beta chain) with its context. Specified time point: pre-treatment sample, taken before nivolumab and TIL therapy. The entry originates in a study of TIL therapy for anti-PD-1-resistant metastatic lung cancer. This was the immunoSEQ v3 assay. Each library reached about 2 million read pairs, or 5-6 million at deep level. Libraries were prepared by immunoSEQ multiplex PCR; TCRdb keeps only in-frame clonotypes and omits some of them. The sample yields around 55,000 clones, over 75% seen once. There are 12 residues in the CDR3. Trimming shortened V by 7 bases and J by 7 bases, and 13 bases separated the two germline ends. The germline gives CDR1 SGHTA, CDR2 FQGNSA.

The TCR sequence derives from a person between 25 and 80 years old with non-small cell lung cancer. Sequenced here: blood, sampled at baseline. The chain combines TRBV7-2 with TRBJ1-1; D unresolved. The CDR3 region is CASKRTAGEAFF. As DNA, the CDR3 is TGTGCCAGCAAACGGACCGCGGGTGAAGCTTTCTTT.